This entry features one T cell receptor (beta chain) sequence. This clonotype was counted only a few times. Its antigen specificity is not known. Base quality data are lacking; no much larger clone is found one base away. This sample stems from a study of response to subunit inactivated influenza vaccine (dated by TCRdb to between 2017 and 2018). Background on the whole study: Deep quantitative T cell receptor repertoire profiling was used in the study to track responses to a trivalent subunit inactivated influenza vaccine. Results the study describes overall, beyond this receptor: The authors suggested that each seasonal influenza vaccination may recruit only a limited number of new T cells.

Library prep was done by RT-PCR. TCRdb lists the instrument as Illumina HiSeq 2500. TCRdb ran its own pipeline on the public reads, namely fastp trimming at Q25 and MiXCR clone calling, and kept in-frame beta chains. When rows share a CDR3 protein, they turn into one entry using the most common DNA and genes. The sample table shows hundreds of thousands of distinct CDR3 sequences, and approximately 10% are seen once. Of the sample, around 9.6% is held by the ten largest clones. This sample comprised PBMCs from blood, obtained on the day of vaccination. This clonotype originated in a man aged 45-60 years who received an inactivated influenza vaccine. Donor details come from another sample of the same person, matched by shared clones.

CDR3 reads: CASSFWSQRSTDTQYF. The DNA sequence is TGCGCCAGCAGCTTTTGGAGCCAGCGGTCCACAGATACGCAGTATTTT. This sequence uses TRBV5-1 and TRBJ2-3; tentative D gene TRBD2, with 5 bases matching. The CDR3 spans 16 residues, from the cysteine through the phenylalanine. Just CDR3 DNA is preserved here, 48 bases in frame from base 1. V loses 2 bases, J loses 2 bases, and the germline ends lie 15 bases apart. From a lookup of the germline V gene, CDR1 and CDR2 are SGHRS and YFSETQ.